These 19 T cell receptor beta chains were sequenced from one sample in a study of blood T cell repertoires in COVID-19. The table came from immunoSEQ multiplex PCR; TCRdb's copy has only in-frame clones and leaves some out. The table has around 160,000 clones, around 80% seen once. The sequenced sample was peripheral blood. The source of these receptors is a man aged 60-69 years with active or convalescent COVID-19.

The V gene is TRBV28, the J gene TRBJ2-5; 13 bases are a match to TRBD2. This CDR3 comprises 17 residues. Germline CDR1 MDHEN, CDR2 SYDVKM. J was trimmed by 6 bases and V by 5 bases; bases with no gene match: 12. The CDR3 reads CASSPPPTSGRSQTQYF. The CDR3, as DNA: TGTGCCAGCAGTCCTCCCCCGACTAGCGGGAGGTCTCAGACCCAGTACTTC.

This chain uses TRBV7-2 with TRBJ2-1; D is ambiguous. The CDR3 is 13 residues long. Trimming left V 3 bases short and J 4 bases short, with 7 bases between. Germline loops: CDR1 SGHTA, CDR2 FQGNSA. CDR3 in DNA: TGTGCCAGCAGCTTCCCTCCGTACAATGAGCAGTTCTTC. Protein sequence: CASSFPPYNEQFF.

This chain joins TRBV27 and TRBJ2-1; D is possibly TRBD1 (6 bases). V was trimmed by 2 bases and J by 1 base, leaving 9 bases between them. Germline V gene sequence: CDR1 MNHEY, CDR2 SMNVEV (reference sequence). There are 15 residues in the CDR3. CDR3 in DNA: TGTGCCAGCAGTTTACAGGGGAAGTCCTACAATGAGCAGTTCTTC. This encodes CASSLQGKSYNEQFF.

This clone was found many times. V usage is TRBV21-1 and J usage is TRBJ2-7; whether TRBD1, the table's D call, matches the DNA was not checked. TRBV21-1 is recorded as a pseudogene. The CDR3 is 15 residues long. The CDR3 reads CASSKIPRPPYEQYF. The CDR3 region has the DNA TGTGCCAGCAGCAAAATTCCCAGGCCGCCCTACGAGCAGTACTTC.

V gene TRBV2 combines with J gene TRBJ2-7; a possible D gene is TRBD1 (6 bases). The CDR3 totals 12 residues. Germline CDR1 is SNHLY and CDR2 is FYNNEI. The V gene lost 10 bases and the J gene lost 1 base, with 11 bases spanning the gap. The CDR3 bases are TGTGCCACAGGACAGCTTTCCTACGAGCAGTACTTC. Its translation: CATGQLSYEQYF.

The V call is TRBV19, the J call TRBJ1-1; D is ambiguous. The ends were cut back, 0 bases at V and 1 base at J, with 15 bases in the middle. This CDR3 has 17 residues. Per the germline V gene, CDR1 is LNHDA and CDR2 is SQIVND (reference sequence). CDR3 residues: CASSIDHIGAGNTEAFF. CDR3 nucleotides: TGTGCCAGTAGTATAGATCATATCGGCGCGGGGAACACTGAAGCTTTCTTT.

The chain is built from TRBV6-2 or TRBV6-3 and TRBJ2-7; 10 positions match TRBD1. The CDR3 is made up of 13 amino acids. The junction had 4 bases not matched to a gene; V was cut back by 6 bases and J by 5 bases. The germline V gene has CDR1 MNHEY and CDR2 SVGEGT. CDR3 region: CASSGTGAHEQYF. In nucleotides, the CDR3 is TGTGCCAGCAGCGGGACAGGGGCTCACGAGCAGTACTTC.

The chain uses TRBV7-2 and TRBJ1-1, with D tentatively TRBD1 (6 bases). This CDR3 has 14 residues. The V end lost 6 bases, the J end lost 10 bases, and 21 bases lay between the germline ends. Germline lookup yields CDR1 SGHTA and CDR2 FQGNSA. The CDR3 region is CASSGRRRTEIAFF. In nucleotides, the CDR3 is TGTGCCAGCAGTGGGCGTCGGAGGACAGAGATAGCTTTCTTT.

This sequence joins TRBV7-9 and TRBJ2-2; 10 nucleotides line up with TRBD1. This CDR3 spans 18 amino acids. The junction had 10 bases not matched to a gene; V was cut back by 6 bases and J by 0 bases. CDR1 is SEHNR, CDR2 FQNEAQ, per germline (reference sequence). This CDR3 is CASRSPDRGTSNTGELFF. As DNA, the CDR3 is TGTGCCAGCAGATCCCCGGACAGGGGGACTTCGAACACCGGGGAGCTGTTTTTT.

This chain joins TRBV24-1 and TRBJ2-3; possible D gene TRBD2, 6 bases. The germline V and J ends were trimmed by 4 bases and 5 bases, with 15 bases remaining between them. The CDR3 length is 15 residues. Germline V CDR1 and CDR2: KGHDR, SFDVKD. The CDR3 coding sequence is TGTGCCACCAGTGACATCCCTAGCGCAGGAGATACGCAGTATTTT. Residues: CATSDIPSAGDTQYF.

This clone was detected only a few times. The rearrangement links TRBV5-1 to TRBJ1-1; tentatively, D is TRBD1 (5 bases). CDR3 length: 15 amino acids. Trimming cost V 4 bases and J 5 bases, with 18 bases left between them. Looked up from germline, CDR1 is SGHRS and CDR2 is YFSETQ. The CDR3 protein is CASSLNLGGNTEAFF. The CDR3 DNA reads TGCGCCAGCAGCCTAAACCTGGGGGGTAATACTGAAGCTTTCTTT. Using reference TRBV5-1 and TRBJ1-1 for the parts outside the CDR3, the full variable domain is KAGVTQTPRYLIKTRGQQVTLSCSPISGHRSVSWYQQTPGQGLQFLFEYFSETQRNKGNFPGRFSGRQFSNSRSEMNVSTLELGDSALYLCASSLNLGGNTEAFFGQGTRLTVV.

This chain links TRBV18 with TRBJ2-5; TRBD1 might be the D (6 bases). V lost 1 base to trimming and J lost 4 bases, with 10 bases between them. The CDR3 has 14 residues. Germline values: CDR1 KGHSH, CDR2 LQKENI. CDR3 nucleotides: TGTGCCAGCTCACCACGCGTGGGGGCAGAGACCCAGTACTTC. It yields the protein CASSPRVGAETQYF.

This chain connects TRBV11-2 to TRBJ2-1; 7 positions agree with TRBD1. The CDR3 length is 14 residues. CDR1 is SGHAT and CDR2 is FQNNGV in the germline V gene. Unmatched junction bases numbered 8, after V lost 8 bases and J lost 4 bases. In nucleotides, the CDR3 is TGTGCCAGCGTCAAGGGGGCTGGGTACAATGAGCAGTTCTTC. Translating it yields CASVKGAGYNEQFF.

V gene TRBV5-1 combines with J gene TRBJ2-5; D ambiguous. V gave up 4 bases and J gave up 2 bases, with 9 bases separating them. The CDR3 spans 13 residues. Germline values: CDR1 SGHRS, CDR2 YFSETQ. DNA of the CDR3: TGCGCCAGCAGCGGCCCCGGGCAAGAGACCCAGTACTTC. Translating it yields CASSGPGQETQYF.

The genes are TRBV7-8 and TRBJ2-7, with 10 bases matching TRBD2. Trimming cost V 1 base and J 4 bases; bases outside gene matches: 7. The CDR3 runs to 16 residues. The germline gives CDR1 SGHVS, CDR2 FQNEAQ. CDR3 coding DNA: TGTGCCAGCAGCTTAGAAGCGGGAGGGATTTTGTACGAGCAGTACTTC. This gives the protein CASSLEAGGILYEQYF.

The rearrangement joins TRBV7-3 to TRBJ2-3; TRBD2 matches 7 bases. Germline V lookup: CDR1 SGHTA, CDR2 FQGTGA. The CDR3 is 20 residues long. Trimming cost V 1 base and J 0 bases; bases outside gene matches: 16. CDR3 sequence reads: CASSLRGPIAGASSTDTQYF. The CDR3 nucleotides read TGTGCCAGCAGCTTAAGGGGCCCGATCGCGGGAGCATCTAGCACAGATACGCAGTATTTT.

The chain is built from TRBV7-9 and TRBJ1-1; tentative D call: TRBD1 (5 bases). The length of the CDR3 is 14 residues. V shed 4 bases and J shed 5 bases, with 14 bases lying between them. Germline CDR1 reads SEHNR; CDR2 reads FQNEAQ (reference sequence). The CDR3, as DNA: TGTGCCAGCAGCTACGTCGACAGTTTGACTGAAGCTTTCTTT. It encodes CASSYVDSLTEAFF.

V is TRBV29-1 and J is TRBJ2-7; D gene ambiguous. In germline, CDR1 is SQVTM, CDR2 ANQGSEA. V dropped 7 bases and J dropped 3 bases, with 19 bases sitting between them. This CDR3 is built from 14 residues. CDR3 sequence: CSAAGSGDGYEQYF. The CDR3, as DNA: TGCAGCGCTGCCGGGTCCGGAGATGGCTACGAGCAGTACTTC.

The chain employs TRBV20-1 and TRBJ2-1; 7 positions agree with TRBD2. CDR1 and CDR2 (germline): DFQATT, SNEGSKA (reference sequence). Trimming cost V 3 bases and J 1 base; bases outside gene matches: 9. The CDR3 length is 16 residues. The CDR3 protein is CSASGRATVSYNEQFF. In DNA, the CDR3 is TGCAGTGCTAGTGGGAGGGCGACCGTTTCCTACAATGAGCAGTTCTTC.